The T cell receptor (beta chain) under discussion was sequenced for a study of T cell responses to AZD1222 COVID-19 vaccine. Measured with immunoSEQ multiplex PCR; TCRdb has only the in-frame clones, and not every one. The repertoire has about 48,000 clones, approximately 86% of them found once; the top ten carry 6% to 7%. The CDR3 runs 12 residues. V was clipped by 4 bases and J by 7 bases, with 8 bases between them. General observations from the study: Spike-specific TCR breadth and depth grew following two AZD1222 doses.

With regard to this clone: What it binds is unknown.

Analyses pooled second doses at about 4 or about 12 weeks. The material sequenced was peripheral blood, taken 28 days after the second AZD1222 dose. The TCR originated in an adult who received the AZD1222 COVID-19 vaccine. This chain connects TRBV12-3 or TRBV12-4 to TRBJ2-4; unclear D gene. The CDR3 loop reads CASSYGRNIQYF. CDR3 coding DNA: TGTGCCAGCAGTTATGGACGGAACATTCAGTACTTC.